This T cell receptor (beta chain) is drawn from a study of cytomegalovirus exposure and HLA in healthy donors. Clones were read by immunoSEQ multiplex PCR, and TCRdb kept only the in-frame ones, dropping some. The sample includes 130,000 to 150,000 clones, approximately 85% of them seen just once. This CDR3 is built from 14 residues. Germline V lookup: CDR1 LNHDA, CDR2 SQIVND (reference sequence). Deletions cut 6 bases from V and 5 bases from J, with 11 bases between. Findings of the study overall: The majority of TCR sequences were rare, yet some public TCRs appeared in many donors.

In the case of this clone: The antigen remains unidentified.

Sequenced material: PBMCs. The receptor's source is a woman aged 25 to 45 in good health and CMV-seronegative. The chain employs TRBV19 and TRBJ1-6; no clear D gene. In DNA, the CDR3 is TGTGCCAGTAGAAGGGAGGGTGATAATTCACCCCTCCACTTT. This codes for CASRREGDNSPLHF.